This TCR beta chain emerged from a study of T-cell memory formation after mild COVID-19. This clonotype has just a few counts. The trim removed 7 bases at V and 8 bases at J, leaving 7 bases unmatched. Germline V gene lookup returns CDR1 MNHNY and CDR2 SVGAGI (reference sequence). This CDR3 comprises 12 residues. The 5'RACE method, run with constant-segment primers, produced TCR alpha and TCR beta cDNA libraries (carrying sample barcodes and UMIs). TCRdb used MiXCR to reprocess the 5' RACE reads, holding one entry per CDR3 protein. The repertoire holds under 300,000 distinct CDR3 sequences, with 15% to 20% as singletons.

The TCR sequence derives from a man younger than 35 who had mild COVID-19 (a few samples of this study predate the infection). Cell type and time point are not known. The chain carries TRBV6-6 and TRBJ1-1; 7 bases match TRBD1. Sequencing was done on a sample of PBMCs or a T cell subset sorted from them (not recorded which). The CDR3 bases are TGTGCCAGCAAAACCCGGGACAGAGAAGCTTTCTTT. Amino acids: CASKTRDREAFF.